Listed here are 20 T cell receptor beta chains from one sample, sequenced in a study of blood T cell repertoires in COVID-19. This table comes from immunoSEQ multiplex PCR, and its TCRdb copy is limited to in-frame clones, with some not included. The profile shows approximately 190,000 clones, about 83% of them singletons. Sequencing used peripheral blood. Receptors originate from a woman in her seventies with active or convalescent COVID-19.

This clone was found a few times. The chain combines TRBV10-3 with TRBJ2-3; 7 bases agree with TRBD2. V shed 7 bases and J 4 bases; nucleotides not matched to a gene: 14. Germline CDR1 ENHRY, CDR2 SYGVKD. The CDR3 contains 16 residues. CDR3 sequence reads: CAITADPRETADTQYF. CDR3 nucleotide sequence: TGTGCCATCACTGCCGACCCGCGGGAGACGGCAGATACGCAGTATTTT.

In nucleotides, the CDR3 is TGTGCCAGCAGTTTGAACAGGGTTAGTCATGAGCAGTTCTTC. Translation gives CASSLNRVSHEQFF. This chain joins TRBV27 and TRBJ2-1; weak D call: TRBD1 (6 bases). V lost 3 bases, J lost 8 bases, and 14 bases lay in between. Looked up from germline, CDR1 is MNHEY and CDR2 is SMNVEV (reference sequence). This CDR3 is built from 14 residues.

V usage is TRBV7-9 and J usage is TRBJ1-2, with D perhaps matching TRBD1 (5 bases). Trimming stripped 5 bases from V and 6 bases from J, with 10 bases between. This CDR3 has 12 residues. CDR1 and CDR2 (germline): SEHNR, FQNEAQ (reference sequence). CDR3 DNA: TGTGCCAGCAGCCCCGACAGAAATGGCTACACCTTC. Protein sequence: CASSPDRNGYTF.

The rearrangement uses TRBV28 and TRBJ1-6; unclear D gene. V lost 4 bases and J 5 bases, leaving 24 bases between the germline ends. CDR1 and CDR2 from the germline V gene are MDHEN and SYDVKM. The CDR3 is 19 residues long. The DNA of the CDR3 is TGTGCCAGCAGTTCGGCTGGGCCCTTCAGGACTGTAAATAATTCACCCCTCCACTTT. Protein: CASSSAGPFRTVNNSPLHF. The full variable domain, in which reference TRBV28 and TRBJ1-6 provide the parts outside the CDR3, is DVKVTQSSRYLVKRTGEKVFLECVQDMDHENMFWYRQDPGLGLRLIYFSYDVKMKEKGDIPEGYSVSREKKERFSLILESASTNQTSMYLCASSSAGPFRTVNNSPLHFGNGTRLTVT.

This clone occurred a few times. The chain recombines TRBV5-1 with TRBJ1-3; D unclear. V lost 4 bases and J 8 bases, leaving 10 bases between the germline ends. The CDR3 is 12 residues long. Germline V CDR1 and CDR2: SGHRS, YFSETQ. CDR3 sequence: CASSAPADTIYF. The CDR3 DNA sequence: TGCGCCAGCAGCGCCCCGGCGGACACCATATATTTT.

The chain links TRBV12-3 or TRBV12-4 to TRBJ2-3; no reliable D call. The V and J ends lost 6 bases and 2 bases respectively, with 6 bases between them. The CDR3 is made up of 12 amino acids. In DNA form, the CDR3 reads TGTGCCAGCAGCCGCGACACAGATACGCAGTATTTT. It yields the protein CASSRDTDTQYF.

This sequence joins TRBV3-1 (or the pseudogene TRBV3-2) and TRBJ2-5; 10 positions match TRBD2. This CDR3 comprises 15 residues. Germline CDR1 LGHDT, CDR2 YNNKEL (reference sequence). The trim removed 3 bases at V and 5 bases at J, leaving 6 bases unmatched. CDR3 DNA sequence: TGTGCCAGCAGCCAGCCAGCGGGAGGGATGGAGACCCAGTACTTC. It translates to CASSQPAGGMETQYF.

This clone appeared a few times. Written as DNA, the CDR3 is TGTGCCAGCACGGCACACAGGGGGGGTGGAAACACCATATATTTT. Translating it yields CASTAHRGGGNTIYF. This chain links TRBV25-1 with TRBJ1-3; 8 nucleotides line up with TRBD1. Germline lookup yields CDR1 MGHDK and CDR2 SYGVNS. J was trimmed by 3 bases and V by 7 bases; bases with no gene match: 8. This CDR3 region has 15 residues.

J is TRBJ2-7 and V is TRBV13, with TRBD2 matching over 9 bases. The CDR3 is 17 amino acids. V gave up 5 bases and J gave up 2 bases; unmatched junction bases: 13. CDR1 is PRHDT and CDR2 is FYEKMQ in the germline V gene (reference sequence). The CDR3 nucleotides are TGTGCCAGCAGCCAAAATGGTCCTAGCGGGACCGCCTACGAGCAGTACTTC. This sequence encodes CASSQNGPSGTAYEQYF.

The genes are TRBV5-6 and TRBJ1-4, with D possibly TRBD1 on 5 matching bases. The CDR3 totals 14 residues. Germline lookup yields CDR1 SGHDT and CDR2 YYEEEE. V lost 0 bases to trimming and J lost 8 bases, with 11 bases between them. The CDR3 region has the DNA TGTGCCAGCAGCTTGGGGCAGGGAGGGGAAAAACTGTTTTTT. This encodes CASSLGQGGEKLFF. Full variable domain (outside the CDR3, taken from reference TRBV5-6 and TRBJ1-4): DAGVTQSPTHLIKTRGQQVTLRCSPKSGHDTVSWYQQALGQGPQFIFQYYEEEERQRGNFPDRFSGHQFPNYSSELNVNALLLGDSALYLCASSLGQGGEKLFFGSGTQLSVL.

The chain joins TRBV24-1 to TRBJ2-1; TRBD2 agrees at 13 bases. CDR1 and CDR2 (germline): KGHDR, SFDVKD. The V segment lost 6 bases and the J segment 1 base; nucleotides outside the gene matches: 11. The CDR3 length is 19 residues. The CDR3, as DNA: TGTGCCACCAGTAATGCTTCCGGGACTAGCGGGAATTCCTACAATGAGCAGTTCTTC. Translated, it gives CATSNASGTSGNSYNEQFF.

The genes are TRBV6-4 and TRBJ2-3, with 11 nucleotides matching TRBD2. V was clipped by 3 bases and J by 1 base; unmatched bases: 3. This CDR3 has 16 amino acids. Germline values: CDR1 MRHNA, CDR2 SNTAGT. The CDR3 reads CASSEVTSGGTDTQYF. The CDR3 region has the DNA TGTGCCAGCAGTGAAGTGACTAGCGGGGGCACAGATACGCAGTATTTT.

This sequence joins TRBV22-1 and TRBJ1-4; the table gives TRBD1 as D, unverified against the DNA. TRBV22-1 is given as a pseudogene. The length of the CDR3 is 16 residues. CDR3 residues: CPGSPRTGEDNEKLFF. In nucleotides, the CDR3 is TGTCCTGGGAGCCCTCGAACAGGGGAGGATAATGAAAAACTGTTTTTT.

The chain combines TRBV7-9 with TRBJ2-7; 7 bases fit TRBD1. J gave up 6 bases and V 4 bases, and 6 bases lay outside the gene matches. The CDR3 loop spans 13 amino acids. Germline V gene lookup returns CDR1 SEHNR and CDR2 FQNEAQ (reference sequence). The CDR3 sequence is CASSSTGIGEQYF. The CDR3 nucleotides read TGTGCCAGCAGCTCGACAGGGATCGGCGAGCAGTACTTC.

The rearrangement joins TRBV28 to TRBJ1-1; D is uncertain. CDR1 MDHEN and CDR2 SYDVKM come from the germline V gene. V lost 7 bases and J lost 7, with 13 bases in between. The CDR3 runs to 12 residues. In DNA form, the CDR3 reads TGTGCCAGCACATACGTCGGGAGTGAAGCTTTCTTT. It encodes CASTYVGSEAFF.

V is TRBV28 and J is TRBJ1-2, with 9 bases lining up with TRBD1. The trim removed 6 bases at V and 2 bases at J, leaving 16 bases unmatched. CDR1 and CDR2 from the germline V gene are MDHEN and SYDVKM. The CDR3 is 18 residues long. Here the CDR3 DNA reads TGTGCCAGCAGCTCACCGGGACAGGGAATAGGGATGAACTATGGCTACACCTTC. Translating gives CASSSPGQGIGMNYGYTF.

This clone occurred once. The chain has TRBV19 and TRBJ2-6; no clear D. Germline CDR1 and CDR2: LNHDA and SQIVND (reference sequence). Trimming stripped 6 bases from V and 1 base from J, with 10 bases between. The CDR3 is 15 amino acids. CDR3 protein: CASRSLVSGANVLTF. CDR3 bases: TGTGCCAGTAGGTCGTTAGTGTCTGGGGCCAACGTCCTGACTTTC.

V is TRBV3-1 (or the pseudogene TRBV3-2) and J is TRBJ1-5, with D uncertain. Germline V lookup: CDR1 LGHDT, CDR2 YNNKEL (reference sequence). The V end lost 1 base, the J end lost 2 bases, and 9 bases lay between the germline ends. There are 15 residues in the CDR3. CDR3 coding DNA: TGTGCCAGCAGCCAAGTATACGGGGGCAATCAGCCCCAGCATTTT. This translates into CASSQVYGGNQPQHF.

The chain employs TRBV5-1 and TRBJ2-1, with D perhaps TRBD1 (5 bases). This CDR3 has 14 residues. Trimming pared 4 bases from V and 12 bases from J, leaving 20 bases between. Germline V gene lookup returns CDR1 SGHRS and CDR2 YFSETQ. The CDR3 DNA sequence: TGCGCCAGCAGCCGCGAGACAGCCCTCGGTGGGCAGTTCTTC. Its translation: CASSRETALGGQFF.

This clone was picked up one time. This chain uses TRBV6-5 with TRBJ2-7, with a possible D match to TRBD1 (6 bases). V lost 2 bases and J lost 2, with 13 bases in between. This CDR3 region has 15 residues. Germline assignment: CDR1 MNHEY and CDR2 SVGAGI. This CDR3 is CASSYGTGQTYEQYF. CDR3 DNA: TGTGCCAGCAGTTACGGAACAGGGCAGACCTACGAGCAGTACTTC.